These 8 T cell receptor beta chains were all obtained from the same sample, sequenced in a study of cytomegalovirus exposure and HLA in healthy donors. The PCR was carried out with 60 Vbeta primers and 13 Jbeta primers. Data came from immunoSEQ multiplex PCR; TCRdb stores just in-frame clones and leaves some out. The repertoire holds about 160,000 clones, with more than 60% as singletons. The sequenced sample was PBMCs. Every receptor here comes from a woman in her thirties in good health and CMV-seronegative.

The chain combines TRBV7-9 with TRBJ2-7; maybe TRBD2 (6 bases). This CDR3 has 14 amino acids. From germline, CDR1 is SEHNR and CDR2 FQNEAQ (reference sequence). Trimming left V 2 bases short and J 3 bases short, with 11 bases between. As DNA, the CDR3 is TGTGCCAGCAGCTTACTTGCGGGGAGCTACGAGCAGTACTTC. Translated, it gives CASSLLAGSYEQYF.

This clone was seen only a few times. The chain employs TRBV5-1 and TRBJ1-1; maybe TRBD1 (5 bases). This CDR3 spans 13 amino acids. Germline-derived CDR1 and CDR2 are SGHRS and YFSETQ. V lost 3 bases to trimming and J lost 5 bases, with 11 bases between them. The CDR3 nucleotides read TGCGCCAGCAGCTCGCAGGGAACAACTGAAGCTTTCTTT. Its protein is CASSSQGTTEAFF. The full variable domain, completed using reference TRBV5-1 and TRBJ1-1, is KAGVTQTPRYLIKTRGQQVTLSCSPISGHRSVSWYQQTPGQGLQFLFEYFSETQRNKGNFPGRFSGRQFSNSRSEMNVSTLELGDSALYLCASSSQGTTEAFFGQGTRLTVV.

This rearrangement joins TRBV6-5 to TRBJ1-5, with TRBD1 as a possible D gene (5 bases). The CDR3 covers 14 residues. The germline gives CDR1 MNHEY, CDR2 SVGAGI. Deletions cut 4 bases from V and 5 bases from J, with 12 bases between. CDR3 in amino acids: CASSSRQRHQPQHF. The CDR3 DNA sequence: TGTGCCAGCAGTTCCCGACAGCGTCATCAGCCCCAGCATTTT.

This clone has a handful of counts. The chain's CDR3 is CASSLEGQGSRGYF. As DNA, the CDR3 is TGCGCCAGCAGCTTGGAGGGACAGGGTTCCCGTGGGTACTTC. The chain combines TRBV5-1 with TRBJ2-4; TRBD1 aligns across 9 bases. Trimming at V came to 0 bases and at J to 15 bases, leaving 10 bases not matched to a gene. The CDR3 contains 14 residues. The V gene's germline CDR1 is SGHRS and CDR2 YFSETQ.

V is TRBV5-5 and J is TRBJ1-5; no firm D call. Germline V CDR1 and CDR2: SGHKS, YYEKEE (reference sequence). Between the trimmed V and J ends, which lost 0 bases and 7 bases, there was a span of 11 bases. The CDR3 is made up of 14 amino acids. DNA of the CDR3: TGTGCCAGCAGCTTGGTGCCCGGAGGGCAGCCCCAGCATTTT. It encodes CASSLVPGGQPQHF.

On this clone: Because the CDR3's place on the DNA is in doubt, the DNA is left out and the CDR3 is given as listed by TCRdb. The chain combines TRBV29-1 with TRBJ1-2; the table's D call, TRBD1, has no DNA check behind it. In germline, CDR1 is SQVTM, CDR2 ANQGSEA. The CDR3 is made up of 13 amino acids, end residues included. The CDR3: CSVGGGAGYGYAF.

CDR3 protein: CASSPASGGATDTQYF. The CDR3, as DNA: TGCGCCAGCAGCCCTGCTAGCGGGGGGGCAACGGATACGCAGTATTTT. The chain has TRBV5-1 and TRBJ2-3; TRBD2 matches 12 bases. The germline gives CDR1 SGHRS, CDR2 YFSETQ. The junction had 9 bases not matched to a gene; V was cut back by 4 bases and J by 6 bases. The CDR3 covers 16 residues.

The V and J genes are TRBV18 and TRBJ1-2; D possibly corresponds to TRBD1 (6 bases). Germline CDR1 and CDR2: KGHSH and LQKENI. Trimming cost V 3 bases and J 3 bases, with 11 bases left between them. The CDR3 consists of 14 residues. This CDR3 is CASSPPGVDYGYTF. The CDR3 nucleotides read TGTGCCAGCTCACCTCCAGGGGTCGACTATGGCTACACCTTC.